This is a list of T cell receptor beta chains from one sample in a study of T-cell reconstitution after alpha-beta-depleted transplantation in children. MiXCR, applied by TCRdb to the PCR reads, yields one record per CDR3 protein. The sample has 550,000 to 800,000 distinct CDR3 sequences, roughly 13% seen once. Here the sequenced sample was PBMCs, taken before TCRalphabeta/CD19-depleted stem cell transplant. These receptors were collected from a girl aged 2 to 10 with congenital amegakaryocytic thrombocytopenia, due to receive a stem cell transplant. CDR3s include the opening cysteine and the closing phenylalanine or tryptophan. The order of the fields is CDR3 protein, V gene, J gene, CDR3 length.

CDR3 protein: CASRYTGGANTIYF
V gene: TRBV12-3/TRBV12-4
J gene: TRBJ1-3
CDR3 length: 14

CDR3 protein: CASLAGVTYNEQFF
V gene: TRBV6-1
J gene: TRBJ2-1
CDR3 length: 14

CDR3 protein: CASSPWRGLAGVNEQFF
V gene: TRBV4-2
J gene: TRBJ2-1
CDR3 length: 17

CDR3 protein: CARAKGGVTSYNEQFF
V gene: TRBV12-3/TRBV12-4
J gene: TRBJ2-1
CDR3 length: 16

CDR3 protein: CASTLWGKGNQPQHF
V gene: TRBV2
J gene: TRBJ1-5
CDR3 length: 15

CDR3 protein: CASSFRQGNGYTF
V gene: TRBV7-2
J gene: TRBJ1-2
CDR3 length: 13

CDR3 protein: CSAVSLFSYEQYF
V gene: TRBV20-1
J gene: TRBJ2-7
CDR3 length: 13

CDR3 protein: CASSYSQGLYEQYF
V gene: TRBV6-5
J gene: TRBJ2-7
CDR3 length: 14

CDR3 protein: CASSSGTSVDEQYF
V gene: TRBV12-3/TRBV12-4
J gene: TRBJ2-7
CDR3 length: 14

CDR3 protein: CASSFLAGATGELFF
V gene: TRBV12-3/TRBV12-4
J gene: TRBJ2-2
CDR3 length: 15

CDR3 protein: CASSLESRQPQHF
V gene: TRBV11-2
J gene: TRBJ1-5
CDR3 length: 13

CDR3 protein: CSAPRTGWGTQYF
V gene: TRBV20-1
J gene: TRBJ2-5
CDR3 length: 13

CDR3 protein: CASSLAASGASNTGELFF
V gene: TRBV5-1
J gene: TRBJ2-2
CDR3 length: 18

CDR3 protein: CSAPNGIGGGTYEQYF
V gene: TRBV20-1
J gene: TRBJ2-7
CDR3 length: 16

CDR3 protein: CASSFRTTYEQYF
V gene: TRBV12-3/TRBV12-4
J gene: TRBJ2-7
CDR3 length: 13

CDR3 protein: CASSRRTNYGYTF
V gene: TRBV6-1
J gene: TRBJ1-2
CDR3 length: 13

CDR3 protein: CASSGLAVPSTDTQYF
V gene: TRBV5-1
J gene: TRBJ2-3
CDR3 length: 16

CDR3 protein: CASSWGAGSYNEQFF
V gene: TRBV12-3/TRBV12-4
J gene: TRBJ2-1
CDR3 length: 15

CDR3 protein: CASSQENSYYGYTF
V gene: TRBV5-6
J gene: TRBJ1-2
CDR3 length: 14

CDR3 protein: CASSQRQGLEQPQHF
V gene: TRBV7-2
J gene: TRBJ1-5
CDR3 length: 15

CDR3 protein: CSVAASTRGETQYF
V gene: TRBV29-1
J gene: TRBJ2-5
CDR3 length: 14

CDR3 protein: CASMARSTDTQYF
V gene: TRBV7-8
J gene: TRBJ2-3
CDR3 length: 13

CDR3 protein: CSVEDLEQGVREQYF
V gene: TRBV29-1
J gene: TRBJ2-7
CDR3 length: 15

CDR3 protein: CASSLRLTEQFF
V gene: TRBV6-6
J gene: TRBJ2-1
CDR3 length: 12

CDR3 protein: CASSSGAGNEQFF
V gene: TRBV5-1
J gene: TRBJ2-1
CDR3 length: 13

CDR3 protein: CASSRLGVRAYNEQFF
V gene: TRBV12-3/TRBV12-4
J gene: TRBJ2-1
CDR3 length: 16

CDR3 protein: CASSELAGALQSEQFF
V gene: TRBV6-4
J gene: TRBJ2-1
CDR3 length: 16

CDR3 protein: CASSSTGGYQETQYF
V gene: TRBV5-1
J gene: TRBJ2-5
CDR3 length: 15

CDR3 protein: CASIARDAQGYTF
V gene: TRBV6-6
J gene: TRBJ1-2
CDR3 length: 13

CDR3 protein: CSAPGGPNEKLFF
V gene: TRBV20-1
J gene: TRBJ1-4
CDR3 length: 13

CDR3 protein: CSAPRPLVNEQFF
V gene: TRBV20-1
J gene: TRBJ2-1
CDR3 length: 13

CDR3 protein: CASSPLWGDRGNIQYF
V gene: TRBV6-1
J gene: TRBJ2-4
CDR3 length: 16

CDR3 protein: CSAPERRTQNNEQFF
V gene: TRBV20-1
J gene: TRBJ2-1
CDR3 length: 15

CDR3 protein: CSASGAGGVNTEAFF
V gene: TRBV20-1
J gene: TRBJ1-1
CDR3 length: 15

CDR3 protein: CASSPLTRGVDTQYF
V gene: TRBV18
J gene: TRBJ2-3
CDR3 length: 15

CDR3 protein: CATSDLGSGSDTQYF
V gene: TRBV24-1
J gene: TRBJ2-3
CDR3 length: 15

CDR3 protein: CASSVMDEQYF
V gene: TRBV7-9
J gene: TRBJ2-7
CDR3 length: 11

CDR3 protein: CASSLRLGQQETQYF
V gene: TRBV27
J gene: TRBJ2-5
CDR3 length: 15

CDR3 protein: CASSLQDRADEQYF
V gene: TRBV5-1
J gene: TRBJ2-7
CDR3 length: 14

CDR3 protein: CASTVRAGGEMSETQYF
V gene: TRBV6-1
J gene: TRBJ2-5
CDR3 length: 17

CDR3 protein: CASSLTGSGTGELFF
V gene: TRBV7-2
J gene: TRBJ2-2
CDR3 length: 15

CDR3 protein: CASSLRPGELFF
V gene: TRBV7-6
J gene: TRBJ2-2
CDR3 length: 12

CDR3 protein: CSAKPGGWENIQYF
V gene: TRBV20-1
J gene: TRBJ2-4
CDR3 length: 14